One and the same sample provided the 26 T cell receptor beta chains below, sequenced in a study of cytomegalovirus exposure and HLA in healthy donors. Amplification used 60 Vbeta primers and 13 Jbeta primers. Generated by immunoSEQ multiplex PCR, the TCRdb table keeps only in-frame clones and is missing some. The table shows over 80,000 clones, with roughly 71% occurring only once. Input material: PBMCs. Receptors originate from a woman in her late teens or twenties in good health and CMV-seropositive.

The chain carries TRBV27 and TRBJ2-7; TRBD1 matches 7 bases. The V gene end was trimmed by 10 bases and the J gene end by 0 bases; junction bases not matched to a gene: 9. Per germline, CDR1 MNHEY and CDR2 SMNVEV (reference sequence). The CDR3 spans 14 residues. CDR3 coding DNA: TGTGCCACCCTCCGACAGGGAGCCTCCTACGAGCAGTACTTC. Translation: CATLRQGASYEQYF.

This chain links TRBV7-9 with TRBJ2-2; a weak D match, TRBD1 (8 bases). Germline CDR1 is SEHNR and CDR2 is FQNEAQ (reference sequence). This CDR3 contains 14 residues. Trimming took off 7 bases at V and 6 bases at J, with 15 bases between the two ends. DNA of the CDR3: TGTGCCAGCACCCCCACAGGGGGGGCCGGGGAGCTGTTTTTT. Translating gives CASTPTGGAGELFF.

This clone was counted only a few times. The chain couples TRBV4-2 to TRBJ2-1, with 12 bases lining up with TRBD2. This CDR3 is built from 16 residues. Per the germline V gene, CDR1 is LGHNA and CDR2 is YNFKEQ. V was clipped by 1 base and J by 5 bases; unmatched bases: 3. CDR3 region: CASSQASGGANNEQFF. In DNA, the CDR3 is TGTGCCAGCAGCCAAGCTAGCGGGGGGGCCAACAATGAGCAGTTCTTC.

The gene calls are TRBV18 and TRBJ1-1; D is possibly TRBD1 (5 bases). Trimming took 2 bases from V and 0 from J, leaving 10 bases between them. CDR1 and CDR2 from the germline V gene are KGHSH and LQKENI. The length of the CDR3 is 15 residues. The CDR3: CASSPSQGMNTEAFF. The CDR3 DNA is TGTGCCAGCTCACCATCGCAGGGAATGAACACTGAAGCTTTCTTT.

The DNA of the CDR3 is TGCGCCAGCAGCTTGGTGAGGGGGCAGGCCACTGAAGCTTTCTTT. This encodes CASSLVRGQATEAFF. V usage is TRBV5-1 and J usage is TRBJ1-1; TRBD1 matches at 7 bases. With 0 bases clipped from V and 4 bases from J, the junction kept 6 bases outside the gene matches. This CDR3 has 15 residues. Germline V gene data show CDR1 as SGHRS and CDR2 as YFSETQ.

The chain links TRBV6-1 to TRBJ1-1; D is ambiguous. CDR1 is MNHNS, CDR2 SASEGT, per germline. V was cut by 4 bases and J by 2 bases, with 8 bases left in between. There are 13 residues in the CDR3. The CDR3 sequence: CASSVWTNTEAFF. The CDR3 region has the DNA TGTGCCAGCAGTGTCTGGACTAACACTGAAGCTTTCTTT.

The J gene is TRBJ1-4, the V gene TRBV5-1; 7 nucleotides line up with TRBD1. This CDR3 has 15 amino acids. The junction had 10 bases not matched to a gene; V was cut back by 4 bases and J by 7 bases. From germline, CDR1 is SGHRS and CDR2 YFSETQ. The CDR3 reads CASSRGQLLVEKLFF. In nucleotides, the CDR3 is TGCGCCAGCAGCCGGGGACAGCTATTAGTTGAAAAACTGTTTTTT. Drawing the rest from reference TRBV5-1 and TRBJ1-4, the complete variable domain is KAGVTQTPRYLIKTRGQQVTLSCSPISGHRSVSWYQQTPGQGLQFLFEYFSETQRNKGNFPGRFSGRQFSNSRSEMNVSTLELGDSALYLCASSRGQLLVEKLFFGSGTQLSVL.

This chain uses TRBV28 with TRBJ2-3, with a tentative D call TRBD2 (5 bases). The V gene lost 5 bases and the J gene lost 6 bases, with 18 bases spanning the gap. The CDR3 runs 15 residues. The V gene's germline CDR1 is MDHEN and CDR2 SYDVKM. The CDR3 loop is CASSIHRDRRDTQYF. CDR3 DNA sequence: TGTGCCAGCAGTATCCACCGGGATCGGCGTGATACGCAGTATTTT.

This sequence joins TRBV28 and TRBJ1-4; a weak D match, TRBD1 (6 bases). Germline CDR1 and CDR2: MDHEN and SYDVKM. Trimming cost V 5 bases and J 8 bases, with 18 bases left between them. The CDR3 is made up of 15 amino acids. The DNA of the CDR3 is TGTGCCAGCAGTGCCCCACCAGGGGCTGGGGAAAAACTGTTTTTT. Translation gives CASSAPPGAGEKLFF. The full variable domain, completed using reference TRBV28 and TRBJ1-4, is DVKVTQSSRYLVKRTGEKVFLECVQDMDHENMFWYRQDPGLGLRLIYFSYDVKMKEKGDIPEGYSVSREKKERFSLILESASTNQTSMYLCASSAPPGAGEKLFFGSGTQLSVL.

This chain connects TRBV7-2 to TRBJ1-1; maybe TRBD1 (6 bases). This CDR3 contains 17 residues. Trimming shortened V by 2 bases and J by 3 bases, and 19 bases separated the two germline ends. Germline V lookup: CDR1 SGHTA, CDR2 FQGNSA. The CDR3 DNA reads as TGTGCCAGCAGCTTAAAGGGCACAGGGAGTATCGACACTGAAGCTTTCTTT. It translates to CASSLKGTGSIDTEAFF.

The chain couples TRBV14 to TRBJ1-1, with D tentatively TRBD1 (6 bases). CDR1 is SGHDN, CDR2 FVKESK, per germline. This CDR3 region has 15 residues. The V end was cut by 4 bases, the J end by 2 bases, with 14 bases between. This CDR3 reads CASSLGWGRNTEAFF. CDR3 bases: TGTGCCAGCAGCCTGGGTTGGGGGCGAAACACTGAAGCTTTCTTT.

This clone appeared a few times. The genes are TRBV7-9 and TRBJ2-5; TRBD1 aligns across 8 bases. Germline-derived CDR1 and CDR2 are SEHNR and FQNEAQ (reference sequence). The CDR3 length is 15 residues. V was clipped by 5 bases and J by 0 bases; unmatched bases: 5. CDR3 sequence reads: CASSTRTGYQETQYF. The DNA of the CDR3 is TGTGCCAGCAGCACTAGGACAGGGTACCAAGAGACCCAGTACTTC.

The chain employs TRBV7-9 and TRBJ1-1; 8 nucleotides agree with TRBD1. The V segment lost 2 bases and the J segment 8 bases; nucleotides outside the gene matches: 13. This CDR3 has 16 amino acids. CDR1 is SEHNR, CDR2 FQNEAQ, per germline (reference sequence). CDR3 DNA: TGTGCCAGCAGCTTACTAGGGGAGGCAGGGGGCGACGAAGCTTTCTTT. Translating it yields CASSLLGEAGGDEAFF.

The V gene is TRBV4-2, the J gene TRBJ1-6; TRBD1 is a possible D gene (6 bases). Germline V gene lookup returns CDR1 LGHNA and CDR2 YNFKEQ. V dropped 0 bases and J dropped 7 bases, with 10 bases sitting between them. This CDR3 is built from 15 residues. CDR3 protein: CASSQETGWNSPLHF. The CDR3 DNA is TGTGCCAGCAGCCAAGAAACAGGGTGGAATTCACCCCTCCACTTT.

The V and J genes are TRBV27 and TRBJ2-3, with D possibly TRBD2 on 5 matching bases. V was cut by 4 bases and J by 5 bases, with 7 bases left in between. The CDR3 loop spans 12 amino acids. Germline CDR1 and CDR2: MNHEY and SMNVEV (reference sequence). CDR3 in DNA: TGTGCCAGCAGTTCGGGGAGAGATACGCAGTATTTT. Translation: CASSSGRDTQYF.

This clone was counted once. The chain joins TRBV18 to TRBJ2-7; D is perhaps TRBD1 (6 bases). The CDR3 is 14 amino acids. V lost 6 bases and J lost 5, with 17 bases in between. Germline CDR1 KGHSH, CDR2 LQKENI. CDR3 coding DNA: TGTGCCAGCTCTCGGAACAGGGAAGACGACGAGCAGTACTTC. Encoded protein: CASSRNREDDEQYF.

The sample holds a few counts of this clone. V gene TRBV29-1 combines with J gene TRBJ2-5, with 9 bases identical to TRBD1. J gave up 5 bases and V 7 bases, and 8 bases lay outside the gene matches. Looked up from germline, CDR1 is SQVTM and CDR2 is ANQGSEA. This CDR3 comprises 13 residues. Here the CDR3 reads CSGTQGARETQYF. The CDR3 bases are TGCAGCGGCACACAGGGGGCGAGGGAGACCCAGTACTTC. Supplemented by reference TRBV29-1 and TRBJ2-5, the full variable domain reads SAVISQKPSRDICQRGTSLTIQCQVDSQVTMMFWYRQQPGQSLTLIATANQGSEATYESGFVIDKFPISRPNLTFSTLTVSNMSPEDSSIYLCSGTQGARETQYFGPGTRLLVL.

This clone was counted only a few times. The CDR3 coding sequence is TGCGCCAGCAGCTTGGGGGGGGGCACAGATACGCAGTATTTT. Its translation is CASSLGGGTDTQYF. This sequence joins TRBV5-1 and TRBJ2-3; TRBD2 is a possible D gene (6 bases). From germline, CDR1 is SGHRS and CDR2 YFSETQ. The CDR3 extends over 14 amino acids. Trimming shortened V by 0 bases and J by 1 base, and 6 bases separated the two germline ends. Supplemented by reference TRBV5-1 and TRBJ2-3, the full variable domain reads KAGVTQTPRYLIKTRGQQVTLSCSPISGHRSVSWYQQTPGQGLQFLFEYFSETQRNKGNFPGRFSGRQFSNSRSEMNVSTLELGDSALYLCASSLGGGTDTQYFGPGTRLTVL.

The CDR3: CASSSRGRTNTEAFF. For the CDR3, the DNA is TGCGCCAGCAGCTCGCGGGGTCGAACGAACACTGAAGCTTTCTTT. The J gene is TRBJ1-1, the V gene TRBV5-1; D ambiguous. Looked up from germline, CDR1 is SGHRS and CDR2 is YFSETQ. Deletions cut 3 bases from V and 1 base from J, with 13 bases between. The CDR3 is made up of 15 amino acids. The variable domain in full, completed from reference TRBV5-1 and TRBJ1-1, reads KAGVTQTPRYLIKTRGQQVTLSCSPISGHRSVSWYQQTPGQGLQFLFEYFSETQRNKGNFPGRFSGRQFSNSRSEMNVSTLELGDSALYLCASSSRGRTNTEAFFGQGTRLTVV.

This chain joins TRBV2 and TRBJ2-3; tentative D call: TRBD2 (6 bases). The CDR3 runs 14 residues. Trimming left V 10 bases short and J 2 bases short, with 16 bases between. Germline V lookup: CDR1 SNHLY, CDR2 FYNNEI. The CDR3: CATFPGLNTDTQYF. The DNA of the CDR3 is TGTGCCACTTTTCCGGGACTCAACACAGATACGCAGTATTTT.

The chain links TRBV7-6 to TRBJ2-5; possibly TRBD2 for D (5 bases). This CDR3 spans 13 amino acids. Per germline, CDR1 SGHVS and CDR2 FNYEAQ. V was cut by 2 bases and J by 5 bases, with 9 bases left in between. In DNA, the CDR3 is TGTGCCAGCAGCTTATCGGGGTGGGAGACCCAGTACTTC. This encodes CASSLSGWETQYF.

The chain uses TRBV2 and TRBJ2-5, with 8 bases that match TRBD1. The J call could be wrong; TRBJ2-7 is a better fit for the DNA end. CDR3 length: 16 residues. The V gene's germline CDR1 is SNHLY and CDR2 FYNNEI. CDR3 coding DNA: TGTGCCAGCAGGAATCCGGGGGACAGGAGCTCCTACGAGCAGTACTTC. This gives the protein CASRNPGDRSSYEQYF.

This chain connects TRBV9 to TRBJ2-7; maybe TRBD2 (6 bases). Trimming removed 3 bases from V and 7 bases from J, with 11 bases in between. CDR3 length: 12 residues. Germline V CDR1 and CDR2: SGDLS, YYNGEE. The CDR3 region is CASSAQGGEQYF. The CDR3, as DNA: TGTGCCAGCAGCGCCCAGGGAGGAGAGCAGTACTTC.

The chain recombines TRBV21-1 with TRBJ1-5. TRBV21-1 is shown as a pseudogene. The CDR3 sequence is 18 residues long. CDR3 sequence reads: CASSPRGGVSSGNQPQHF. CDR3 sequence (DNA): TGTGCCAGCAGCCCACGTGGGGGGGTGTCCAGCGGCAATCAGCCCCAGCATTTT.

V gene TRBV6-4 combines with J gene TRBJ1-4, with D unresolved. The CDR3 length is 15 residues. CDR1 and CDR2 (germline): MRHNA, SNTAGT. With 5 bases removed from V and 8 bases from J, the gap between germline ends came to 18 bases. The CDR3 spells CASSLSGRPGEKLFF. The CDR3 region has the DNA TGTGCCAGCAGTCTCTCCGGGCGACCGGGGGAAAAACTGTTTTTT.

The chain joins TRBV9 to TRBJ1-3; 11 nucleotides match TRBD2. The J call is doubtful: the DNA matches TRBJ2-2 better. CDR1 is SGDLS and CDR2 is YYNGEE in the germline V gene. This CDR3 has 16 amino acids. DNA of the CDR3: TGTGCCAGCAGCGACCCTGCGGGACTAGCGGTCGGGGAGCTGTTTTTT. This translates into CASSDPAGLAVGELFF.